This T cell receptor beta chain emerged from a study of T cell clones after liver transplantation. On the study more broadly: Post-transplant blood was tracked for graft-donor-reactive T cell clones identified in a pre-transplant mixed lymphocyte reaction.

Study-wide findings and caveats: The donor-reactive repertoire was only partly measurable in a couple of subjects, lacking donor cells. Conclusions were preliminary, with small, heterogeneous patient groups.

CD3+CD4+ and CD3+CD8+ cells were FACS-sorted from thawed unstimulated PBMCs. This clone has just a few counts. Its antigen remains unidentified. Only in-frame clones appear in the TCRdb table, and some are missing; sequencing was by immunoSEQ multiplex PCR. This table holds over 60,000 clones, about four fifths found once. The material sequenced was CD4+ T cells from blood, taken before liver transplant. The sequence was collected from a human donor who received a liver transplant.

The CDR3 loop is CASSPVGLGTGELFF. The CDR3 coding sequence is TGCGCCAGCAGTCCGGTGGGTCTTGGCACCGGGGAGCTGTTTTTT. The rearrangement uses TRBV5-1 and TRBJ2-2; D is ambiguous. This CDR3 spans 15 amino acids. Germline V gene lookup returns CDR1 SGHRS and CDR2 YFSETQ. Trimming cost V 5 bases and J 4 bases, with 15 bases left between them.